What follows is one T cell receptor (beta chain) and its context. The data were produced by immunoSEQ multiplex PCR, yet TCRdb's version contains in-frame clones alone and is incomplete. This sample has over 750 clones, with more than 70% found just once. These data originate in a study of primary melanoma T cells and metastatic recurrence. The CDR3 runs to 15 residues. CDR1 and CDR2 (germline): MDHEN, SYDVKM. V was pared by 5 bases and J by 0 bases, with 13 bases between. This TCR derives from a human donor with melanoma. J is TRBJ1-1 and V is TRBV28; D gene unclear. Sequenced input: melanoma tumor tissue. CDR3: CASSPPNSMNTEAFF. In nucleotides, the CDR3 is TGTGCCAGCAGTCCCCCTAACAGTATGAACACTGAAGCTTTCTTT.